What follows are 5 T cell receptor beta chains derived from one specimen sequenced in a study of Ad26.COV2.S vaccination and SARS-CoV-2 variants. Assay: immunoSEQ multiplex PCR; the TCRdb copy retains only in-frame clones and omits some. The sample lists around 350,000 clones; roughly 85% were seen once. Treatment in this sample: around 19 received Ad26.COV2.S at low or high dose, single or two shots; several received placebo; per-sample allocation not given. Samples came from day 63 after the first vaccine or placebo injection. This specimen was peripheral blood, taken in a trial of Ad26.COV2.S vaccine versus placebo. Receptors were obtained from a person between 18 and 60 years old who received the Ad26.COV2.S COVID-19 vaccine or a placebo.

The chain couples TRBV30 to TRBJ1-6, with TRBD1 matching 9 bases. CDR1 is GTSNPN, CDR2 SVGIG, per germline (reference sequence). With V trimmed by 4 bases and J by 7 bases, 2 bases remained unmatched. CDR3 size: 13 residues. This CDR3 reads CAWTGQGNSPLHF. The CDR3 DNA reads as TGTGCCTGGACAGGACAGGGGAATTCACCCCTCCACTTT.

CDR3 amino acids: CAWSSGQISMGSNQPQHF. The CDR3 DNA reads as TGTGCCTGGAGCTCCGGACAGATATCTATGGGGAGCAATCAGCCCCAGCATTTT. This chain joins TRBV30 and TRBJ1-5; weak D call: TRBD1 (6 bases). The CDR3 spans 18 residues. CDR1 is GTSNPN and CDR2 is SVGIG in the germline V gene (reference sequence). Trimming shortened V by 3 bases and J by 1 base, and 22 bases separated the two germline ends.

J is TRBJ1-2 and V is TRBV3-1 (or the pseudogene TRBV3-2), with 9 bases identical to TRBD1. The CDR3 spans 13 residues. After removal of 3 bases from V and 7 bases from J, the junction contained 3 bases not matched to a gene. Germline V lookup: CDR1 LGHDT, CDR2 YNNKEL (reference sequence). This chain's CDR3 is CASSQLQGAGYTF. The DNA for the CDR3 is TGTGCCAGCAGCCAGCTACAGGGGGCTGGCTACACCTTC.

The chain combines TRBV29-1 with TRBJ2-1, with TRBD2 matching over 11 bases. The CDR3 loop spans 14 amino acids. Germline V gives CDR1 SQVTM, CDR2 ANQGSEA. The trim removed 7 bases at V and 4 bases at J, leaving 6 bases unmatched. Here the CDR3 DNA reads TGCAGCGCAACACTAGCGGGAGCTTACAATGAGCAGTTCTTC. Protein product: CSATLAGAYNEQFF.

The chain carries TRBV9 and TRBJ2-7, with D perhaps matching TRBD1 or TRBD2 (5 bases each). Germline lookup yields CDR1 SGDLS and CDR2 YYNGEE. The CDR3 runs to 13 residues. The ends were cut back, 4 bases at V and 0 bases at J, with 8 bases in the middle. This CDR3 is CASSLGTSYEQYF. CDR3 DNA sequence: TGTGCCAGCAGCCTTGGGACCTCCTACGAGCAGTACTTC.